A selection of T cell receptor beta chains follows, all from one sample in a study of T cells after yellow fever vaccination. TCRdb itself ran the 5' RACE reads through MiXCR, one entry per CDR3 protein. The table lists a few hundred thousand distinct CDR3 sequences, 8.7% of them singletons. The material was PBMCs, obtained on the day of the first yellow fever vaccination. The receptors were sampled from a man younger than 35 who received the YFV17D yellow fever vaccine. Each CDR3 is given with its conserved first and last residue. The order of the fields is clone size, D gene, V gene, J gene, CDR3 DNA, CDR3 protein. A D gene is named only where the DNA matches it firmly. Only part of the rows carry a size: once, few, many, or a class if the clone is expanded.

clone_size: many; d_call: NA; v_call: TRBV5-6; j_call: TRBJ2-1; cdr3_nt: TGTGCCAGCAGCTTTCCCGGGACATACTCCTACAATGAGCAGTTCTTC; cdr3_aa: CASSFPGTYSYNEQFF
clone_size: NA; d_call: NA; v_call: TRBV5-1; j_call: TRBJ2-5; cdr3_nt: TGCGCCAGCAGCTTGGTTTACGGAAAAGAGACCCAGTACTTC; cdr3_aa: CASSLVYGKETQYF
clone_size: NA; d_call: TRBD1; v_call: TRBV10-3; j_call: TRBJ2-3; cdr3_nt: TGTGCCATCAGACCGGGACAGGGGGTGGATACGCAGTATTTT; cdr3_aa: CAIRPGQGVDTQYF
clone_size: NA; d_call: TRBD1; v_call: TRBV2; j_call: TRBJ1-1; cdr3_nt: TGTGCCAGCAGCAGGGACAGGGGGTTTACTGAAGCTTTCTTT; cdr3_aa: CASSRDRGFTEAFF
clone_size: few; d_call: NA; v_call: TRBV6-1; j_call: TRBJ1-2; cdr3_nt: TGTGCCAGCAGTGAAACGTGGGAGGGTCGTGGCTACACCTTC; cdr3_aa: CASSETWEGRGYTF
clone_size: few; d_call: NA; v_call: TRBV6-6; j_call: TRBJ1-4; cdr3_nt: TGTGCCACCAAGCGTAATGAAAAACTGTTTTTT; cdr3_aa: CATKRNEKLFF
clone_size: NA; d_call: NA; v_call: TRBV5-1; j_call: TRBJ2-5; cdr3_nt: TGCGCCAGCAGCCAGAGGGGTGGAGAGACCCAGTACTTC; cdr3_aa: CASSQRGGETQYF
clone_size: once; d_call: TRBD1; v_call: TRBV7-2; j_call: TRBJ1-5; cdr3_nt: TGTGCCAGCAGGACTCAGGGGGGCTTGGATCAGCCCCAGCATTTT; cdr3_aa: CASRTQGGLDQPQHF
clone_size: many; d_call: NA; v_call: TRBV11-3; j_call: TRBJ2-3; cdr3_nt: TGTGCCAGCAGCCCTGGGGGCCGAATCACAGATACGCAGTATTTT; cdr3_aa: CASSPGGRITDTQYF
clone_size: many; d_call: NA; v_call: TRBV4-2; j_call: TRBJ2-7; cdr3_nt: TGTGCCAGCAGCCAAGATTTAGATAGCTCCTACGAGCAGTACTTC; cdr3_aa: CASSQDLDSSYEQYF
clone_size: few; d_call: NA; v_call: TRBV7-9; j_call: TRBJ2-2; cdr3_nt: TGTGCCAGCAGCTTGGTCCCGACCAGGGACACCGGGGAGCTGTTTTTT; cdr3_aa: CASSLVPTRDTGELFF
clone_size: few; d_call: TRBD1; v_call: TRBV5-1; j_call: TRBJ2-5; cdr3_nt: TGCGCCAGCAGCTTGAGAGGACAGGGCAGGATCGAGACCCAGTACTTC; cdr3_aa: CASSLRGQGRIETQYF
clone_size: few; d_call: NA; v_call: TRBV6-5; j_call: TRBJ1-1; cdr3_nt: TGTGCCAGCAGTACCGACAGAGACCGGAACACTGAAGCTTTCTTT; cdr3_aa: CASSTDRDRNTEAFF
clone_size: few; d_call: TRBD1; v_call: TRBV29-1; j_call: TRBJ2-6; cdr3_nt: TGCAGCGCCACAGGGGTTACTGTTGGGTCTGGGGCCAACGTCCTGACTTTC; cdr3_aa: CSATGVTVGSGANVLTF
clone_size: few; d_call: TRBD1; v_call: TRBV11-1; j_call: TRBJ2-3; cdr3_nt: TGTGCCAGCAGCTTTCCGCAGGGGGCGGCTGACAGCACAGATACGCAGTATTTT; cdr3_aa: CASSFPQGAADSTDTQYF
clone_size: NA; d_call: NA; v_call: TRBV7-2; j_call: TRBJ2-3; cdr3_nt: TGTGCCAGCAGCTTAGCGCCGGCGGTTTTGCAGTATTTT; cdr3_aa: CASSLAPAVLQYF
clone_size: few; d_call: NA; v_call: TRBV7-2; j_call: TRBJ1-1; cdr3_nt: TGTGCCAGCTCCCTAACGGGGTACACTGAAGCTTTCTTT; cdr3_aa: CASSLTGYTEAFF
clone_size: NA; d_call: NA; v_call: TRBV3-1; j_call: TRBJ1-1; cdr3_nt: TGTGCCAGCAGCCAAGGGGCCCCCTGGGCAGGGGCCATGAACACTGAAGCTTTCTTT; cdr3_aa: CASSQGAPWAGAMNTEAFF
clone_size: NA; d_call: NA; v_call: TRBV12-3/TRBV12-4; j_call: TRBJ1-2; cdr3_nt: TGTGCCAGCAGAGTACCGGGCCTCCTAGGTGGCTACACCTTC; cdr3_aa: CASRVPGLLGGYTF
clone_size: many; d_call: NA; v_call: TRBV4-3; j_call: TRBJ2-4; cdr3_nt: TGCGCCAGCAGCCAAGGGGGGGAGGACATTCAGTACTTC; cdr3_aa: CASSQGGEDIQYF
clone_size: many; d_call: NA; v_call: TRBV6-2/TRBV6-3; j_call: TRBJ2-2; cdr3_nt: TGTGCCAGCAGGGACCCTTACACCGGGGAGCTGTTTTTT; cdr3_aa: CASRDPYTGELFF
clone_size: many; d_call: TRBD2; v_call: TRBV5-5; j_call: TRBJ2-1; cdr3_nt: TGTGCCAGCAGCTTTCTTAGCGGGGGGATCAATGAGCAGTTCTTC; cdr3_aa: CASSFLSGGINEQFF
clone_size: NA; d_call: NA; v_call: TRBV4-3; j_call: TRBJ1-1; cdr3_nt: TGCGCCAGCAGCCAAGACAGGTTACAGAACACTGAAGCTTTCTTT; cdr3_aa: CASSQDRLQNTEAFF
clone_size: NA; d_call: NA; v_call: TRBV3-1; j_call: TRBJ1-1; cdr3_nt: TGTGCCAGCAGCCCCCTGAGGACGGGGAACACTGAAGCTTTCTTT; cdr3_aa: CASSPLRTGNTEAFF
clone_size: many; d_call: NA; v_call: TRBV3-1; j_call: TRBJ1-2; cdr3_nt: TGTGCCAGCAGCCAAGGCCGGGCTAACTATGGCTACACCTTC; cdr3_aa: CASSQGRANYGYTF
clone_size: many; d_call: NA; v_call: TRBV7-9; j_call: TRBJ1-2; cdr3_nt: TGTGCCAGCAGCCCTCCTGGGAGTAACTATGGCTACACCTTC; cdr3_aa: CASSPPGSNYGYTF
clone_size: many; d_call: NA; v_call: TRBV15; j_call: TRBJ2-7; cdr3_nt: TGTGCCACCAGGCCGGGCCTACTAGGACAAGAGCAGTACTTC; cdr3_aa: CATRPGLLGQEQYF
clone_size: few; d_call: TRBD2; v_call: TRBV7-2; j_call: TRBJ2-5; cdr3_nt: TGTGCCAGCACCCTCACTAGCGTGGAGACCCAGTACTTC; cdr3_aa: CASTLTSVETQYF
clone_size: many; d_call: NA; v_call: TRBV20-1; j_call: TRBJ2-1; cdr3_nt: TGCAGTGCCACGGGATACTCCTACAATGAGCAGTTCTTC; cdr3_aa: CSATGYSYNEQFF
clone_size: NA; d_call: NA; v_call: TRBV18; j_call: TRBJ2-1; cdr3_nt: TGTGCCAGCTCACCACCGGGCAGGGAGCTGTACAATGAGCAGTTCTTC; cdr3_aa: CASSPPGRELYNEQFF
clone_size: NA; d_call: NA; v_call: TRBV19; j_call: TRBJ1-5; cdr3_nt: TGTGCCAGTAGTGGAAACCGAAATCAGCCCCAGCATTTT; cdr3_aa: CASSGNRNQPQHF
clone_size: many; d_call: NA; v_call: TRBV20-1; j_call: TRBJ1-3; cdr3_nt: TGCAGTGCTAGACGGTCACTTGTCCCTGGAAACACCATATATTTT; cdr3_aa: CSARRSLVPGNTIYF
clone_size: few; d_call: NA; v_call: TRBV4-3; j_call: TRBJ1-2; cdr3_nt: TGCGCCAGCAGCCAAGGGGAGCTCGGAGGCTACACCTTC; cdr3_aa: CASSQGELGGYTF
clone_size: few; d_call: TRBD2; v_call: TRBV7-8; j_call: TRBJ2-2; cdr3_nt: TGTGCCAGCAGCTTAGGACGGGGGGACACCGGGGAGCTGTTTTTT; cdr3_aa: CASSLGRGDTGELFF
clone_size: NA; d_call: NA; v_call: TRBV20-1; j_call: TRBJ2-1; cdr3_nt: TGCAGTGCTCATCCCCCATACGGGGCATACAATGAGCAGTTCTTC; cdr3_aa: CSAHPPYGAYNEQFF
clone_size: few; d_call: NA; v_call: TRBV24-1; j_call: TRBJ2-2; cdr3_nt: TGTGCCACCAGTCACACCGGGGAGCTGTTTTTT; cdr3_aa: CATSHTGELFF
clone_size: NA; d_call: TRBD1; v_call: TRBV29-1; j_call: TRBJ1-4; cdr3_nt: TGCAGCGTTGAAGCCCCGGACAGGGGAGGTGAAAAACTGTTTTTT; cdr3_aa: CSVEAPDRGGEKLFF
clone_size: few; d_call: NA; v_call: TRBV9; j_call: TRBJ2-6; cdr3_nt: TGTGCCAGCAGCGCCCATTTGGACCGCTCTGGGGCCAACGTCCTGACTTTC; cdr3_aa: CASSAHLDRSGANVLTF
clone_size: NA; d_call: NA; v_call: TRBV2; j_call: TRBJ2-7; cdr3_nt: TGTGCCAGCAGGCCCCTTGGGGGAAAGGCCTACGAGCAGTACTTC; cdr3_aa: CASRPLGGKAYEQYF
clone_size: NA; d_call: NA; v_call: TRBV4-2; j_call: TRBJ2-1; cdr3_nt: TGTGCCAGCAGCCAAGACCATACAGGAGGAAACAATGAGCAGTTCTTC; cdr3_aa: CASSQDHTGGNNEQFF
clone_size: NA; d_call: TRBD1; v_call: TRBV20-1; j_call: TRBJ2-6; cdr3_nt: TGCTGTGCTAGAGATCCTCGACAGGGGGCTTTTGGGGCCAACGTCCTGACTTTC; cdr3_aa: CCARDPRQGAFGANVLTF
clone_size: NA; d_call: TRBD1; v_call: TRBV11-2; j_call: TRBJ2-3; cdr3_nt: TGTGCCAGCAGCTTAGTATTAGGGGGCCGCACAGATACGCAGTATTTT; cdr3_aa: CASSLVLGGRTDTQYF
clone_size: NA; d_call: TRBD1; v_call: TRBV7-2; j_call: TRBJ1-1; cdr3_nt: TGTGCCAGCAGGCGGGTGGTGGCAGGGGGCACGACTGAAGCTTTCTTT; cdr3_aa: CASRRVVAGGTTEAFF
clone_size: few; d_call: NA; v_call: TRBV12-3/TRBV12-4; j_call: TRBJ2-7; cdr3_nt: TGTGCCAGCAGTTTTGTGGTCTACGAGCAGTACTTC; cdr3_aa: CASSFVVYEQYF
clone_size: NA; d_call: NA; v_call: TRBV24-1; j_call: TRBJ2-1; cdr3_nt: TGTGCCACCAGTGATTTGCAATGGGATGAGCAGTTCTTC; cdr3_aa: CATSDLQWDEQFF
clone_size: few; d_call: NA; v_call: TRBV11-3; j_call: TRBJ2-3; cdr3_nt: TGTGCCAGCAGCTTCAATCGCCACACAGATACGCAGTATTTT; cdr3_aa: CASSFNRHTDTQYF
clone_size: many; d_call: TRBD2; v_call: TRBV7-2; j_call: TRBJ2-5; cdr3_nt: TGTGCCAGCAGGCGTACTAGCGGGGGGGTCCCCGGCTGGGAGACCCAGTACTTC; cdr3_aa: CASRRTSGGVPGWETQYF